Here is one TCR beta chain with its context. The data originate from a study of identical twins. The CDR3 covers 15 residues. Trimming cost V 1 base and J 10 bases; bases outside gene matches: 6. CDR1 and CDR2 from the germline V gene are LGHDT and YNNKEL (reference sequence). Template switching supplied a universal primer site; unique molecular identifiers were carried on the cDNA. Using its own MiXCR run on the 5' RACE reads, TCRdb lists one record per CDR3 protein. The data show 650,000 to 750,000 distinct CDR3 sequences, 21% seen once. The sample was also linked to a second study, of T cells expressing NK-cell markers.

The specimen sequenced was PBMCs. This chain uses TRBV3-1 with TRBJ2-7, with 14 bases matching TRBD2. The source is a woman aged 18 to 35 in good health. DNA of the CDR3: TGTGCCAGCAGCCAAGCGGGGACTAGCGGGAGCCATCAGTACTTC. Translation gives CASSQAGTSGSHQYF.